The sequence of this T cell receptor (beta chain) was determined in a study of blood T cell repertoires in COVID-19. The CDR3 covers 13 residues. V lost 8 bases and J lost 0, with 10 bases in between. CDR1 and CDR2 (germline): MNHEY, SVGAGI. This table comes from immunoSEQ multiplex PCR, and its TCRdb copy is limited to in-frame clones, with some not included. The sample records hundreds of thousands of clones, over 75% being singletons. The rearrangement uses TRBV6-5 and TRBJ1-1; D is ambiguous. The specimen was PBMCs or T cells enriched from blood (not recorded which). This TCR came from a man aged 40-49 years in a cohort exposed to, infected with or recovered from COVID-19 (not recorded which). CDR3 in DNA: TGTGCCAGCGATAGAAGATTGAACACTGAAGCTTTCTTT. Its translation is CASDRRLNTEAFF.